This T cell receptor beta chain comes out of a study of T-cell reconstitution after alpha-beta-depleted transplantation in children. CDR1 is KGHSH, CDR2 LQKENI, per germline. The V and J ends lost 3 bases and 4 bases respectively, with 13 bases between them. The CDR3 is 15 amino acids. TCRbeta library construction was performed incorporating unique molecular identifiers. TCRdb re-called the PCR reads with MiXCR, one entry per CDR3 protein. The table has 490,000 or so distinct CDR3 sequences, around 13% seen once. The source material was PBMCs from the stem cell graft donor, sampled from the stem cell graft. The TCR originated in a human donor who donated a stem cell graft to a child with combined immunodeficiency. V usage is TRBV18 and J usage is TRBJ1-5; weak D call: TRBD1 (5 bases). The CDR3 is CASSPRHGGNQPQHF. The CDR3 DNA sequence: TGTGCCAGCTCACCCCGACACGGGGGAAATCAGCCCCAGCATTTT.